The 9 T cell receptor beta chains in this list originate from one sample, sequenced in a study of blood T cell repertoires in COVID-19. Clones were sequenced by immunoSEQ multiplex PCR, and TCRdb holds only the in-frame ones, with some missing. The sample lists some 200,000 clones; 60% to 80% were seen once. Sequencing input: peripheral blood. The receptors stem from a woman in her seventies with acute or convalescent COVID-19.

This sequence joins TRBV27 and TRBJ2-7; 12 nucleotides line up with TRBD2. The CDR3 is 17 residues long. J gave up 0 bases and V 8 bases, and 11 bases lay outside the gene matches. Germline CDR1 and CDR2: MNHEY and SMNVEV (reference sequence). The CDR3 reads CASAWSSGRAISYEQYF. The CDR3 bases are TGTGCCAGCGCCTGGTCTAGCGGGAGGGCCATCTCCTACGAGCAGTACTTC.

This rearrangement joins TRBV5-1 to TRBJ2-2; TRBD1 is a possible D gene (6 bases). V dropped 9 bases and J dropped 1 base, with 22 bases sitting between them. The length of the CDR3 is 17 residues. Germline V CDR1 and CDR2: SGHRS, YFSETQ. CDR3 in amino acids: CATGKDSSNQNTGELFF. CDR3 bases: TGCGCCACCGGGAAGGACAGTTCGAACCAGAACACCGGGGAGCTGTTTTTT.

This sequence joins TRBV5-6 and TRBJ2-7; TRBD2 matches 8 bases. Looked up from germline, CDR1 is SGHDT and CDR2 is YYEEEE. With V trimmed by 7 bases and J by 7 bases, 16 bases remained unmatched. There are 15 residues in the CDR3. The CDR3 is CASSSFERETREQYF. The CDR3 DNA reads as TGTGCCAGCTCCAGTTTCGAGCGGGAGACGCGGGAGCAGTACTTC.

The V call is TRBV5-1, the J call TRBJ2-7, with 8 bases fitting TRBD1. V was pared by 7 bases and J by 3 bases, with 9 bases of the junction left unmatched. Germline V lookup: CDR1 SGHRS, CDR2 YFSETQ. This CDR3 is built from 14 residues. CDR3 loop: CASSGGTGYYEQYF. The CDR3 DNA reads TGCGCCAGCTCTGGCGGGACAGGATACTACGAGCAGTACTTC.

This rearrangement joins TRBV30 to TRBJ1-1, with TRBD1 identical over 8 bases. Germline trimming cut 3 bases from V and 1 base from J; bases unmatched to any gene: 10. Germline V gives CDR1 GTSNPN, CDR2 SVGIG (reference sequence). The CDR3 runs 16 residues. CDR3 loop: CAWRGDRGKRNTEAFF. As DNA, the CDR3 is TGTGCCTGGAGGGGTGACAGGGGAAAAAGGAACACTGAAGCTTTCTTT.

V is TRBV2 and J is TRBJ1-6; TRBD1 is a possible D gene (5 bases). The germline V and J ends were trimmed by 6 bases and 1 base, with 10 bases remaining between them. The CDR3 has 15 amino acids. Per germline, CDR1 SNHLY and CDR2 FYNNEI. For the CDR3, the DNA is TGTGCCAGCAGCAGACGGGGGTCCTATAATTCACCCCTCCACTTT. It encodes CASSRRGSYNSPLHF.

This clone was observed a handful of times. The J gene is TRBJ2-5, the V gene TRBV11-2, with TRBD1 identical over 9 bases. V lost 4 bases and J lost 10; bases outside the gene matches: 16. The CDR3 has 16 amino acids. Germline CDR1 SGHAT, CDR2 FQNNGV. The CDR3 DNA is TGTGCCAGCAGCTCCTCCCCCCCGGGGACAGGGTACGTCCAGTACTTC. Protein product: CASSSSPPGTGYVQYF.

This rearrangement joins TRBV6-1 to TRBJ2-2, with TRBD2 matching over 12 bases. The CDR3 totals 17 residues. V trimming: 4 bases; J trimming: 0 bases; junction bases outside the gene matches: 3. Germline CDR1 MNHNS, CDR2 SASEGT. CDR3 sequence: CASSVGLAGTNTGELFF. CDR3 nucleotides: TGTGCCAGCAGTGTTGGACTAGCGGGAACGAACACCGGGGAGCTGTTTTTT.

This clone was detected a few times. The sample holds other DNA sequences that translate to the same CDR3. The chain couples TRBV5-1 to TRBJ2-7, with 10 bases fitting TRBD2. Per the germline V gene, CDR1 is SGHRS and CDR2 is YFSETQ. The V gene end was trimmed by 0 bases and the J gene end by 2 bases; junction bases not matched to a gene: 2. The CDR3 contains 15 residues. This chain's CDR3 is CASSLGTSGAYEQYF. The CDR3 DNA follows: TGCGCCAGCAGCTTGGGGACTAGCGGAGCCTACGAGCAGTACTTC.